This T cell receptor beta chain is from a study of beta chain features in type 1 diabetes. Germline V gene data show CDR1 as MDHEN and CDR2 as SYDVKM. V lost 4 bases and J 5 bases, leaving 4 bases between the germline ends. The CDR3 loop spans 11 amino acids. Study-wide points: A PCR bias possibly favoring shorter templates would apply equally to patients and controls. A moderate, significant TCRB CDR3 shortening appeared in type 1 diabetes across four CD4+ subsets. Patients' naive, central memory and Treg TCRB repertoires seemed closer to one another than those of healthy donors.

Comments on this clone: Its antigen is still unknown.

Markers CD45RO/CCR7/CD25/CD127/CD95/CD27 served to sort CD4+ naive, central memory, regulatory and stem cell-like memory cells. Reverse transcription of all isolated RNA meant that expressed TCRB transcripts were sequenced. Clones were sequenced by immunoSEQ multiplex PCR, and TCRdb holds only the in-frame ones, with some missing. This table holds some 370,000 clones, 8% to 10% found once. This TCR was sampled from a man between 25 and 39 years old with type 1 diabetes. The V call is TRBV28, the J call TRBJ2-3; D unclear. The specimen was central memory CD4+ T cells from blood. CDR3 nucleotide sequence: TGTGCCAGCAGTTGGGAAGATACGCAGTATTTT. This gives the protein CASSWEDTQYF.